One T cell receptor beta chain is described in this entry. Its antigen is as yet unknown. Amplification used 60 Vbeta primers and 13 Jbeta primers. This table comes from immunoSEQ multiplex PCR, and its TCRdb copy is limited to in-frame clones, with some not included. The sample consists of roughly 150,000 clones, 65% to 80% of them appearing once. The sample comes from a study of cytomegalovirus exposure and HLA in healthy donors. Study-wide points: A missense variant in DCLRE1C was later tied to TCR beta V- and J-gene trimming.

Germline assignment: CDR1 MNHNY and CDR2 SVGAGI (reference sequence). This CDR3 has 13 residues. Trimming took 10 bases from V and 7 from J; bases not matched to a gene: 10. Among the donors, all were healthy bone marrow donors. The TCR originated in a male donor in good health and CMV-seronegative. Source material: PBMCs. The chain recombines TRBV6-6 with TRBJ1-1, with TRBD1 matching over 9 bases. In DNA, the CDR3 is TGTGCCATAATGAAAACAGGGGGCAGTGAAGCTTTCTTT. The encoded protein is CAIMKTGGSEAFF.